One T cell receptor (beta chain) is described in this entry. The V gene's germline CDR1 is SNHLY and CDR2 FYNNEI. V was pared by 6 bases and J by 7 bases, with 11 bases of the junction left unmatched. This CDR3 region has 14 residues. This sample was taken from a study of blood T cell repertoires in COVID-19. On the study more broadly: Samples taken during acute and convalescent COVID-19 were collected in the United States, Italy and Spain. PBMCs, B-cell-depleted T cells, or T cells provided the cDNA or gDNA that made up the material.

This table comes from immunoSEQ multiplex PCR, and its TCRdb copy is limited to in-frame clones, with some not included. The sample has tens of thousands of clones, 82% seen once. The clonotype was recovered from a woman over 75 with acute or convalescent COVID-19. The sample was peripheral blood. V and J are TRBV2 and TRBJ1-2; 7 bases line up with TRBD1. The CDR3 region is CASRTEGAGSGYTF. The CDR3 DNA follows: TGTGCCAGCAGGACGGAGGGGGCAGGTTCTGGCTACACCTTC. Combining the CDR3 with reference TRBV2 and TRBJ1-2 gives the whole variable domain EPEVTQTPSHQVTQMGQEVILRCVPISNHLYFYWYRQILGQKVEFLVSFYNNEISEKSEIFDDQFSVERPDGSNFTLKIRSTKLEDSAMYFCASRTEGAGSGYTFGSGTRLTVV.